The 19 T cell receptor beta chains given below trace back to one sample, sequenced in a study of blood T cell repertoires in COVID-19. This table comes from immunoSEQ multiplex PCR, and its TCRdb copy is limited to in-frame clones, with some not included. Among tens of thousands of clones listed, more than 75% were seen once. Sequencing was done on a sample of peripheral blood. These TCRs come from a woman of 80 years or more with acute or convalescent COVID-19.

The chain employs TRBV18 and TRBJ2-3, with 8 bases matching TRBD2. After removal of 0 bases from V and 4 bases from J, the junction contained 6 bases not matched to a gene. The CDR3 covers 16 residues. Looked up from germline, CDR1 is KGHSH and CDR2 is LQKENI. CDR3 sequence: CASSPPGTRSADTQYF. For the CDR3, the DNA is TGTGCCAGCTCACCACCGGGGACTAGGAGCGCAGATACGCAGTATTTT.

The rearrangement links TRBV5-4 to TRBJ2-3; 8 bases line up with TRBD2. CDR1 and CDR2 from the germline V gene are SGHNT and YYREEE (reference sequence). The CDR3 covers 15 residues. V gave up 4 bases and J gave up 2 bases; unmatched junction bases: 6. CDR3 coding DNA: TGTGCCAGCAGCGGGCGGGAGGAATTCACAGATACGCAGTATTTT. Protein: CASSGREEFTDTQYF.

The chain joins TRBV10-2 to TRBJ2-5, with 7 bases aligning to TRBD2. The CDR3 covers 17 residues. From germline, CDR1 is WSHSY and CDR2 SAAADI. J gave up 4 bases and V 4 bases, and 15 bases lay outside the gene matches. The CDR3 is CASSGELGVAGGETQYF. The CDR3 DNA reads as TGCGCCAGCAGTGGGGAGTTGGGGGTAGCGGGCGGAGAGACCCAGTACTTC.

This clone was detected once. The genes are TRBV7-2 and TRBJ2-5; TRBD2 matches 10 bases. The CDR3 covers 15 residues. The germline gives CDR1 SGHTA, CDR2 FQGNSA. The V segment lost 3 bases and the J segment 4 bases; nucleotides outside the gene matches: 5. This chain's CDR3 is CASSLGGLAPETQYF. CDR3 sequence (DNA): TGTGCCAGCAGCTTGGGGGGACTAGCGCCAGAGACCCAGTACTTC. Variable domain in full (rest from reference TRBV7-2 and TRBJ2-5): GAGVSQSPSNKVTEKGKDVELRCDPISGHTALYWYRQSLGQGLEFLIYFQGNSAPDKSGLPSDRFSAERTGGSVSTLTIQRTQQEDSAVYLCASSLGGLAPETQYFGPGTRLLVL.

The CDR3 region is CASSVGPGGLTFF. In DNA, the CDR3 is TGTGCCAGCAGCGTAGGGCCAGGGGGTTTGACTTTCTTT. The J gene is TRBJ1-1, the V gene TRBV9, with TRBD1 identical over 7 bases. Germline CDR1 and CDR2: SGDLS and YYNGEE. Unmatched junction bases numbered 8, after V lost 0 bases and J lost 12 bases. The CDR3 consists of 13 residues.

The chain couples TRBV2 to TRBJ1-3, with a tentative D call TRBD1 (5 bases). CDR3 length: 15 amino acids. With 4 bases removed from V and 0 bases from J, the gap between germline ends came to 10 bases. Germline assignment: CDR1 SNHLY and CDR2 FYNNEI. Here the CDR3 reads CASSGGRSSGNTIYF. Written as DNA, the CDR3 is TGTGCCAGCAGTGGGGGCCGGAGCTCTGGAAACACCATATATTTT.

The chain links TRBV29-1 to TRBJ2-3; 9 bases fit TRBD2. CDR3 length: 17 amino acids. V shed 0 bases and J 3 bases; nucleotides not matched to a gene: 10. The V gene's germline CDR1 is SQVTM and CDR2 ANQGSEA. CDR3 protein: CSVEDLGLAGKTDTQYF. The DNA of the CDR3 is TGCAGCGTTGAAGATCTAGGTCTAGCGGGAAAAACAGATACGCAGTATTTT.

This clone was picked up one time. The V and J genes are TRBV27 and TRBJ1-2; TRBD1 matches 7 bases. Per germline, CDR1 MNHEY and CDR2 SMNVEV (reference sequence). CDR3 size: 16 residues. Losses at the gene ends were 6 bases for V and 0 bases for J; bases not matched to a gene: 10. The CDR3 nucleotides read TGTGCCAGCAGAAAGTTGGGACAGACCCCTAACTATGGCTACACCTTC. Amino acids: CASRKLGQTPNYGYTF.

Written as DNA, the CDR3 is TGTGCCAGCAGCGGACAGGACTCTGGGGCCAACGTCCTGACTTTC. Amino acid sequence: CASSGQDSGANVLTF. V and J are TRBV6-5 and TRBJ2-6, with 7 bases matching TRBD1. The germline gives CDR1 MNHEY, CDR2 SVGAGI. J gave up 0 bases and V 6 bases, and 2 bases lay outside the gene matches. This CDR3 comprises 15 residues.

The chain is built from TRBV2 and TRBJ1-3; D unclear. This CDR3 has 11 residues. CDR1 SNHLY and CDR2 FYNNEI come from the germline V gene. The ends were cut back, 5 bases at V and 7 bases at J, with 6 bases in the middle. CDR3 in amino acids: CASSLQNTIYF. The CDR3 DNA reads TGTGCCAGCAGTTTACAGAACACCATATATTTT.

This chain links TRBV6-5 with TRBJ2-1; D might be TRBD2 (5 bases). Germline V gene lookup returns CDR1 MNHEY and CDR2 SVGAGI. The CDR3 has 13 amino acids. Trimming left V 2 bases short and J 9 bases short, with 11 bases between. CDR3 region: CASSYPRTREQFF. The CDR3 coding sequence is TGTGCCAGCAGTTACCCCCGGACTCGTGAGCAGTTCTTC.

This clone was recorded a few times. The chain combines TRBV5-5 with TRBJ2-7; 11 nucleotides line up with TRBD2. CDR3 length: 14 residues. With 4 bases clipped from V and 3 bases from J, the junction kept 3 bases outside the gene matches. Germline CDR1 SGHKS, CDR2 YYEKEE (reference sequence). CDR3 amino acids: CASSAGLADYEQYF. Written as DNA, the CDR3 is TGTGCCAGCAGCGCGGGACTAGCGGACTACGAGCAGTACTTC.

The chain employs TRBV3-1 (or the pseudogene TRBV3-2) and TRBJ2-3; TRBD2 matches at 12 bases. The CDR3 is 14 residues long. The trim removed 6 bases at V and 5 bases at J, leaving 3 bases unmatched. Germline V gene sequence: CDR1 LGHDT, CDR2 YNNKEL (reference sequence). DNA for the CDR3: TGTGCCAGCAGGACTAGCGGGGGTCGAGATACGCAGTATTTT. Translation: CASRTSGGRDTQYF.

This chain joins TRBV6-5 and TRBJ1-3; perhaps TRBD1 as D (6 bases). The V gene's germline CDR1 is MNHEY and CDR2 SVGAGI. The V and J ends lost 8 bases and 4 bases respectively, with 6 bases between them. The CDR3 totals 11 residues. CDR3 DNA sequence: TGTGCCAGCGGGGGCGGAAACACCATATATTTT. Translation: CASGGGNTIYF.

The CDR3 DNA reads as TGTGCCAGCAGGGCGGGACAGGGGGCTTACGAGCAGTACTTC. It codes for CASRAGQGAYEQYF. The V call is TRBV6-5, the J call TRBJ2-7; 12 nucleotides line up with TRBD1. Trimming cost V 6 bases and J 4 bases; bases outside gene matches: 4. CDR3 length: 14 residues. Germline-derived CDR1 and CDR2 are MNHEY and SVGAGI.

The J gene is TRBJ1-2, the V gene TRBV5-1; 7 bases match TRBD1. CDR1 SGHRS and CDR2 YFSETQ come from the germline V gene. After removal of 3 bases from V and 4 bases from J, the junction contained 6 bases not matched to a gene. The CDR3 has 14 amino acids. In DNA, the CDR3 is TGCGCCAGCAGCTCACCGGGACAGTTCTATGGCTACACCTTC. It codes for CASSSPGQFYGYTF.

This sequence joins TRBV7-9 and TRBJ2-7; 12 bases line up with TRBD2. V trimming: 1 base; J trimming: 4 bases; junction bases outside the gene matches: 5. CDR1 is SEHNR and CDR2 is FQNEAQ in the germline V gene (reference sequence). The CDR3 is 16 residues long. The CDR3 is CASSLGWTSGAYEQYF. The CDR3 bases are TGTGCCAGCAGCTTAGGCTGGACTAGCGGGGCGTACGAGCAGTACTTC.

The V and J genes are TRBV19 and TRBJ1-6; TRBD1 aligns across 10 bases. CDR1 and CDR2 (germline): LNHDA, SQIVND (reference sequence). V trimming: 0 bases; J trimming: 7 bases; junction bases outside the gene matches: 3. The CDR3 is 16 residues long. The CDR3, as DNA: TGTGCCAGTAGTATAGAGGCGGGACAGGGGAATTCACCCCTCCACTTT. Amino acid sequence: CASSIEAGQGNSPLHF.

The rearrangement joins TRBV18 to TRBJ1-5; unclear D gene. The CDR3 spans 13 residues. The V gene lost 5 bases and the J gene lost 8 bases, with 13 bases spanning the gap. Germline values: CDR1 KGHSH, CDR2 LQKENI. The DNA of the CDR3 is TGTGCCAGCTCAGACCCCACGGGAGAGCCCCAGCATTTT. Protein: CASSDPTGEPQHF.